A selection of T cell receptor beta chains follows, all from one sample in a study of blood T cell repertoires in COVID-19. Method: immunoSEQ multiplex PCR; TCRdb's copy keeps in-frame clones and lacks some. The sample holds 150,000 to 200,000 clones; around nine tenths are singletons and the top ten take around 0.5%. The sequenced sample consisted of peripheral blood. The source of these receptors is a man aged 50 or older with acute or convalescent COVID-19. CDR3s include the opening cysteine and the closing phenylalanine or tryptophan. D genes are given only for firm matches. Size tells how often a clone was seen (once, few, many) or the class of an expanded clone, and some rows leave it out.

cdr3_nt: TGTGCCACCAGCAGCGGCGGAGGGGAAGCTTTCTTT; cdr3_aa: CATSSGGGEAFF; clone_size: NA; d_call: NA; v_call: TRBV15; j_call: TRBJ1-1
cdr3_nt: TGCAGCGCTCCGGGACAGTATGGTGGTACGCAGTATTTT; cdr3_aa: CSAPGQYGGTQYF; clone_size: NA; d_call: TRBD1; v_call: TRBV29-1; j_call: TRBJ2-3
cdr3_nt: TGTGCCAGAAGCTCACACGACAGCCATAGCAATCAGCCCCAGCATTTT; cdr3_aa: CARSSHDSHSNQPQHF; clone_size: NA; d_call: NA; v_call: TRBV5-3; j_call: TRBJ1-5
cdr3_nt: TGTGCCGGGTGGAGGGGGCAAGGAAAACTGTTTTTT; cdr3_aa: CAGWRGQGKLFF; clone_size: once; d_call: TRBD1; v_call: TRBV6-5; j_call: TRBJ1-4
cdr3_nt: TGTGCCAGCAGCCAAGGTTACGCTAGCGGGGCACATGAGCAGTTCTTC; cdr3_aa: CASSQGYASGAHEQFF; clone_size: once; d_call: TRBD2; v_call: TRBV4-2; j_call: TRBJ2-1
cdr3_nt: TGCGCCAGCTACAGGGGGCGCCCGATGAACACTGAAGCTTTCTTT; cdr3_aa: CASYRGRPMNTEAFF; clone_size: NA; d_call: TRBD1; v_call: TRBV10-1; j_call: TRBJ1-1
cdr3_nt: TGTGCCACCAGTGATTTTCGCAGCCAAGAGACCCAGTACTTC; cdr3_aa: CATSDFRSQETQYF; clone_size: NA; d_call: NA; v_call: TRBV24-1; j_call: TRBJ2-5
cdr3_nt: TGTGCCAGCAGTACCGACAGCTCCTATAATTCACCCCTCCACTTT; cdr3_aa: CASSTDSSYNSPLHF; clone_size: NA; d_call: NA; v_call: TRBV2; j_call: TRBJ1-6
cdr3_nt: TGTGCCAGCAGCTTATTCCGCGGGGTATTCTACAATGAGCAGTTCTTC; cdr3_aa: CASSLFRGVFYNEQFF; clone_size: NA; d_call: NA; v_call: TRBV7-8; j_call: TRBJ2-1
cdr3_nt: TGTGCCAGCAGCTTCCGGCCTAGCGGGACCACAGATACGCAGTATTTT; cdr3_aa: CASSFRPSGTTDTQYF; clone_size: NA; d_call: TRBD2; v_call: TRBV7-2; j_call: TRBJ2-3
cdr3_nt: TGCGCCAGCAGCTTGGGTCAGGGCCCCCAAGAGACCCAGTACTTC; cdr3_aa: CASSLGQGPQETQYF; clone_size: NA; d_call: NA; v_call: TRBV5-1; j_call: TRBJ2-5
cdr3_nt: TGTGCCTGGAGGGACAAGCAAACTAACTATGGCTACACCTTC; cdr3_aa: CAWRDKQTNYGYTF; clone_size: NA; d_call: NA; v_call: TRBV30; j_call: TRBJ1-2
cdr3_nt: TGCGCCAGCAGTGAAACTAGCGGGACACCCACAGATACGCAGTATTTT; cdr3_aa: CASSETSGTPTDTQYF; clone_size: NA; d_call: TRBD2; v_call: TRBV10-1; j_call: TRBJ2-3
cdr3_nt: TGTGCCAGTAGTAAACTTTCACTAGCGGCGGGGGCCAAAAACATTCAGTACTTC; cdr3_aa: CASSKLSLAAGAKNIQYF; clone_size: NA; d_call: TRBD2; v_call: TRBV19; j_call: TRBJ2-4
cdr3_nt: TGCGCCAGCAGCCTAACGGGACTAGCGGGAGCTGAGACCCAGTACTTC; cdr3_aa: CASSLTGLAGAETQYF; clone_size: NA; d_call: TRBD2; v_call: TRBV4-1; j_call: TRBJ2-5
cdr3_nt: TGTGCCAGCAGCTTGTTGGGACACACAGATACGCAGTATTTT; cdr3_aa: CASSLLGHTDTQYF; clone_size: NA; d_call: NA; v_call: TRBV5-6; j_call: TRBJ2-3
cdr3_nt: TGTGCCTGGGAATCCCACGTCGTCGGGGCTGGGGCCAACGTCCTGACTTTC; cdr3_aa: CAWESHVVGAGANVLTF; clone_size: NA; d_call: NA; v_call: TRBV30; j_call: TRBJ2-6
cdr3_nt: TGTGCCAGCAGCGACAGTGCCAACTCCTACGAGCAGTACTTC; cdr3_aa: CASSDSANSYEQYF; clone_size: NA; d_call: NA; v_call: TRBV9; j_call: TRBJ2-7
cdr3_nt: TGTGCCAGCAGTCTCCTAGCGCGAAGCACAGATACGCAGTATTTT; cdr3_aa: CASSLLARSTDTQYF; clone_size: once; d_call: NA; v_call: TRBV6-2/TRBV6-3; j_call: TRBJ2-3
cdr3_nt: TGTGCCAGCGGGGGCCATACGCAGTATTTT; cdr3_aa: CASGGHTQYF; clone_size: NA; d_call: NA; v_call: TRBV28; j_call: TRBJ2-3
cdr3_nt: TGTGCCAGCAGTGATCATTTAGCGGGGGCCACAGATACGCAGTATTTT; cdr3_aa: CASSDHLAGATDTQYF; clone_size: NA; d_call: TRBD2; v_call: TRBV6-1; j_call: TRBJ2-3
cdr3_nt: TGTGCCAGTAGTCTTACTAGCGGGGCCTCCTACGAGCAGTACTTC; cdr3_aa: CASSLTSGASYEQYF; clone_size: NA; d_call: TRBD2; v_call: TRBV19; j_call: TRBJ2-7
cdr3_nt: TGTGCCAGCAGCCACTGGTCTAGCGGGAGGGCTGCAGATACGCAGTATTTT; cdr3_aa: CASSHWSSGRAADTQYF; clone_size: NA; d_call: TRBD2; v_call: TRBV3-1/TRBV3-2; j_call: TRBJ2-3
cdr3_nt: TGCGCCAGCAGCTCGGGACTAGCGAACACCGGGGAGCTGTTTTTT; cdr3_aa: CASSSGLANTGELFF; clone_size: NA; d_call: TRBD2; v_call: TRBV5-1; j_call: TRBJ2-2
cdr3_nt: TGTGCCAGCTCACAAGGACAGGGGGCTTTCACTGAAGCTTTCTTT; cdr3_aa: CASSQGQGAFTEAFF; clone_size: few; d_call: TRBD1; v_call: TRBV18; j_call: TRBJ1-1
cdr3_nt: TGCGCCAGCAGCCAGAGCCCGTTCCCCGGCCAAGAGACCCAGTACTTC; cdr3_aa: CASSQSPFPGQETQYF; clone_size: NA; d_call: NA; v_call: TRBV4-3; j_call: TRBJ2-5
cdr3_nt: TGTGCCAGCAGCTTGGGCTCCCGGGAGACCCAGTACTTC; cdr3_aa: CASSLGSRETQYF; clone_size: NA; d_call: NA; v_call: TRBV5-8; j_call: TRBJ2-5
cdr3_nt: TGCAGCGTTGTTTGGGGACACTCCTACGAGCAGTACTTC; cdr3_aa: CSVVWGHSYEQYF; clone_size: once; d_call: NA; v_call: TRBV29-1; j_call: TRBJ2-7
cdr3_nt: TGCAGCGTCTACAGGGGCGAGACCCAGTACTTC; cdr3_aa: CSVYRGETQYF; clone_size: NA; d_call: TRBD1; v_call: TRBV29-1; j_call: TRBJ2-5
cdr3_nt: TGTGCCAGCAGCCAACTTTCCGGAAACAGGGCGAACACTGAAGCTTTCTTT; cdr3_aa: CASSQLSGNRANTEAFF; clone_size: NA; d_call: NA; v_call: TRBV21-1; j_call: TRBJ1-1
cdr3_nt: TGTGCCAGCAGCTTATTCACCTACGAGCAGTACTTC; cdr3_aa: CASSLFTYEQYF; clone_size: few; d_call: NA; v_call: TRBV7-9; j_call: TRBJ2-7
cdr3_nt: TGCGCCAGCAGCTTCGGACTAGCGGGAAGGGAGACCCAGTACTTC; cdr3_aa: CASSFGLAGRETQYF; clone_size: NA; d_call: TRBD2; v_call: TRBV5-1; j_call: TRBJ2-5
cdr3_nt: TGTGCCAGCAGCGTAGCGGGGAGCACAGATACGCAGTATTTT; cdr3_aa: CASSVAGSTDTQYF; clone_size: NA; d_call: NA; v_call: TRBV9; j_call: TRBJ2-3
cdr3_nt: TGTGCCAGCAGCCCCGGGGGGACCGGGGAGCTGTTTTTT; cdr3_aa: CASSPGGTGELFF; clone_size: NA; d_call: TRBD2; v_call: TRBV11-3; j_call: TRBJ2-2
cdr3_nt: TGTGCCAGCAGTCGCCGGGGGGAGGGCAATCAGCCCCAGCATTTT; cdr3_aa: CASSRRGEGNQPQHF; clone_size: once; d_call: NA; v_call: TRBV6-5; j_call: TRBJ1-5
cdr3_nt: TGTGCCATCCTCCTCCCTGCTCAGGGAAATGAGCAGTTCTTC; cdr3_aa: CAILLPAQGNEQFF; clone_size: NA; d_call: NA; v_call: TRBV2; j_call: TRBJ2-1